This T cell receptor beta chain came from a study of T cells in Graves' hyperthyroidism and ophthalmopathy. As for the study in general: Before any treatment, at initial diagnosis, peripheral blood was collected. The study, taken as a whole, reports: Appearing also in blood were most of the thyroid clonotypes expanded above 0.001. Ophthalmopathy cases were set apart from stable hyperthyroidism by a 13 V-J model.

TCR beta CDR3 region amplification was performed from RNA transcripts. First-round RT-PCR targeting the TCR CDR3 was performed with the HTBI primer set. Via MiXCR, TCRdb re-called the multiplex PCR reads, giving one row per CDR3 protein. This repertoire shows under 700,000 distinct CDR3 sequences, approximately 15% found once; its top ten account for around 18%. V lost 4 bases to trimming and J lost 4 bases, with 10 bases between them. CDR3 length: 13 amino acids. Germline loops: CDR1 LNHDA, CDR2 SQIVND (reference sequence). Absent ophthalmopathy progression within 18 months defined stable Graves' hyperthyroidism. On this clonotype: Its specificity is unknown.

The chain carries TRBV19 and TRBJ1-2, with D possibly TRBD1 on 6 matching bases. This receptor was obtained from a woman aged 18-29 years with Graves' hyperthyroidism. The material sequenced was blood. CDR3 sequence reads: CASSSLQGYGYTF. For the CDR3, the DNA is TGTGCCAGTAGTAGTCTACAGGGCTATGGCTACACCTTC.